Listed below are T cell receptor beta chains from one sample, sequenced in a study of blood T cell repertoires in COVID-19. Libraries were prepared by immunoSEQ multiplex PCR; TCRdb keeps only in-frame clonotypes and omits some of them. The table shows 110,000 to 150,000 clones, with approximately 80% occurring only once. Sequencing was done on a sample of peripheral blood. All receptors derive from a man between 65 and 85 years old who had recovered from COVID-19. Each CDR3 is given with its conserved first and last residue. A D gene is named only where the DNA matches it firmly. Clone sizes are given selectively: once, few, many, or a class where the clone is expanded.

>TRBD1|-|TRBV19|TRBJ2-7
TGTGCCAGTGCGGACAGGGTAACGGCCTACGAGCAGTACTTC
CASADRVTAYEQYF
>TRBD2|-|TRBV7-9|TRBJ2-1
TGTGCCAGCAGCGCGCAGACTAGCGGTTTTTCCTACAATGAGCAGTTCTTC
CASSAQTSGFSYNEQFF
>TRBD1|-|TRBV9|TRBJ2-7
TGTGCCAGCAGCCAATCGGGACAGTCCTACGAGCAGTACTTC
CASSQSGQSYEQYF
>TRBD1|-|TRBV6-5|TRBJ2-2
TGTGCCAGCAGACTTCCGGGACAGTCCGGGGAGCTGTTTTTT
CASRLPGQSGELFF
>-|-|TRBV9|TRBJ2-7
TGTGCCAGCAGCCTAGGGGAGAAGGACGAGCAGTACTTC
CASSLGEKDEQYF
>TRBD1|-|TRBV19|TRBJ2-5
TGTGCCAGTAGCCTGGGACAGGGGAGAGAGACCCAGTACTTC
CASSLGQGRETQYF
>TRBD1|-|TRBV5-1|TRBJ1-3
TGCGCCAGCAGCCGAACAGGGGAGTCTGGAAACACCATATATTTT
CASSRTGESGNTIYF
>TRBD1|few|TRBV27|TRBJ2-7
TGTGCCAGCAGTCTCACAGGGGCGGGCTACGAGCAGTACTTC
CASSLTGAGYEQYF
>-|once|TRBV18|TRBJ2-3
TGTGCCAGCTCACCAGCCCAGAGCACAGATACGCAGTATTTT
CASSPAQSTDTQYF
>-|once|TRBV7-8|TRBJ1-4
TGTGCCAGCAGCTCCCGCCCAGGGTTGTCTAATGAAAAACTGTTTTTT
CASSSRPGLSNEKLFF
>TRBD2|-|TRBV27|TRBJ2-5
TGTGCCAGCAGCCCCTTCCGACTGCGGGAGGGGGGAGAGACCCAGTACTTC
CASSPFRLREGGETQYF
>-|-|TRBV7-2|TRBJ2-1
TGTGCCAGCAGCCCTTTCCAGGGATCCGAGCAGTTCTTC
CASSPFQGSEQFF
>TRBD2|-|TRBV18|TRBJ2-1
TGTGCCAGCTCCCCCAGGGGATTGGGACTAGCTGGTAATGAGCAGTTCTTC
CASSPRGLGLAGNEQFF